This is a list of T cell receptor beta chains from one sample in a study of regulatory T cells in long-lasting Graves disease. One entry per CDR3 protein results from TCRdb running MiXCR on the multiplex PCR reads. This table has 700,000 or so distinct CDR3 sequences, around 32% appearing once. Specimen: peripheral blood mononuclear cells (PBMCs), collected when the disease was refractory, from a patient treated with antithyroid drugs. The receptor source for this set is a female donor with Graves disease. Each CDR3 is given with its conserved first and last residue. The D gene is left open where the match is weak. A clone size is listed for some rows: how often the clone was seen (once, few, many), or a class if it is expanded.

V gene	D gene	clone size	CDR3 length	J gene	CDR3 protein	CDR3 DNA
TRBV18	NA	NA	15	TRBJ2-5	CASSPQGGAIETQYF	TGTGCCAGCTCACCACAAGGAGGAGCGATCGAGACCCAGTACTTC
TRBV7-9	TRBD1	many	14	TRBJ2-5	CASRPGQGQETQYF	TGTGCCAGCAGGCCGGGACAGGGGCAAGAGACCCAGTACTTC
TRBV5-1	TRBD2	few	15	TRBJ2-5	CASSRGTSGRETQYF	TGCGCCAGCAGCCGAGGGACTAGCGGGAGAGAGACCCAGTACTTC
TRBV7-9	NA	few	11	TRBJ1-4	CAGSRGEKLFF	TGTGCCGGCAGCCGAGGTGAAAAACTGTTTTTT
TRBV20-1	NA	NA	13	TRBJ1-1	CRARRGVNTEAFF	TGCAGAGCGAGGAGGGGCGTGAACACTGAAGCTTTCTTT
TRBV3-1	NA	NA	13	TRBJ2-7	CASSRGTQYEQYF	TGTGCCAGCAGCCGCGGGACACAGTACGAGCAGTACTTC
TRBV28	NA	many	11	TRBJ2-7	CATQPGYEQYF	TGTGCCACCCAACCCGGATACGAGCAGTACTTC
TRBV28	TRBD1	NA	15	TRBJ1-1	CASSLQGQGVPEAFF	TGTGCCAGCAGTTTACAGGGACAGGGGGTCCCTGAAGCTTTCTTT
TRBV12-3/TRBV12-4	NA	NA	16	TRBJ1-1	CASSPWTDSLNTEAFF	TGTGCCAGCAGCCCTTGGACAGACAGTCTGAACACTGAAGCTTTCTTT
TRBV7-9	NA	NA	14	TRBJ1-3	CASSLPLVGNTIYF	TGTGCCAGCAGCCTGCCATTAGTTGGAAACACCATATATTTT
TRBV12-3/TRBV12-4	NA	many	13	TRBJ2-7	CASSFGSAYEQYF	TGTGCCAGCAGTTTCGGGAGCGCCTACGAGCAGTACTTC
TRBV6-1	NA	many	13	TRBJ1-2	CASSERQVDGYTF	TGTGCCAGCAGCGAGAGACAGGTAGACGGCTACACCTTC
TRBV20-1	NA	NA	14	TRBJ1-5	CSAGGAVGNQPQHF	TGCAGTGCGGGTGGGGCAGTGGGCAATCAGCCCCAGCATTTT
TRBV5-4	NA	NA	15	TRBJ1-3	CASSRGVEAGNTIYF	TGTGCCAGCAGTCGGGGGGTAGAGGCCGGAAACACCATATATTTT
TRBV12-3/TRBV12-4	TRBD1	few	16	TRBJ1-3	CASRVTGGSSGNTIYF	TGTGCCAGCAGGGTGACAGGGGGCAGCTCTGGAAACACCATATATTTT